This T cell receptor (beta chain) was captured by sequencing in a study of CD8+ T cells in alopecia areata. Study-wide results and limits: On tofacitinib, scalp clonality and expanded CD8+ clones among top 100 fell significantly.

Regarding this clone: Its antigen is unknown.

Treatment in this sample: oral pan-JAK inhibitor, 5-10 mg twice daily. Sampling of alopecia areata patients yielded lesional scalp punch biopsies as well as peripheral blood. RNA was extracted and reverse transcribed into cDNA as the sequencing template. Profiled with immunoSEQ multiplex PCR; TCRdb holds only in-frame clones, not every one. The repertoire has about 64,000 clones, roughly 50% of them found once; the top ten carry roughly 22%. Per the germline V gene, CDR1 is DFQATT and CDR2 is SNEGSKA (reference sequence). V was trimmed by 6 bases and J by 6 bases, leaving 9 bases between them. The CDR3 covers 11 residues.

The chain carries TRBV20-1 and TRBJ1-5, with D tentatively TRBD1 (5 bases). This receptor was taken from a human donor with alopecia areata. The source was CD8+ T cells sorted from blood, collected at roughly week 36, from a patient treated with tofacitinib. The CDR3 loop reads CSALRGQPQHF. CDR3 coding DNA: TGCAGTGCCTTGAGGGGTCAGCCCCAGCATTTT.